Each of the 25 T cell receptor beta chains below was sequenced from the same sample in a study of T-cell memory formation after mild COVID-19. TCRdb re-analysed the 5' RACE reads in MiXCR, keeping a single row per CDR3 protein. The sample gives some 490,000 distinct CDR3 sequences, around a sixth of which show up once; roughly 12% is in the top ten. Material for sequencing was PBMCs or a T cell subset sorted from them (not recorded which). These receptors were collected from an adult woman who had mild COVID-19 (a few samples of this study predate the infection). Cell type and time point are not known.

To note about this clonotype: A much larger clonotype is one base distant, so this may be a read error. The CDR3 region is CASSPQGQTNTEAFF. In nucleotides, the CDR3 is TGTGCCAGCAGCCCCCAGGGACAGACGAACACTGAAGCTTTCTTT. The J gene is TRBJ1-1, the V gene TRBV7-9; 7 bases agree with TRBD1. Unmatched junction bases numbered 7, after V lost 5 bases and J lost 1 base. CDR1 and CDR2 (germline): SEHNR, FQNEAQ (reference sequence). The CDR3 has 15 residues.

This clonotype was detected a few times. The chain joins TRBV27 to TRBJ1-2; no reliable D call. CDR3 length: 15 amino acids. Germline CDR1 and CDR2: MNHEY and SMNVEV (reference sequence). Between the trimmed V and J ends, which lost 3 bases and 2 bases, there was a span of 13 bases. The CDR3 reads CASSFVPGLNYGYTF. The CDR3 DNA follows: TGTGCCAGCAGTTTTGTGCCGGGATTAAACTATGGCTACACCTTC.

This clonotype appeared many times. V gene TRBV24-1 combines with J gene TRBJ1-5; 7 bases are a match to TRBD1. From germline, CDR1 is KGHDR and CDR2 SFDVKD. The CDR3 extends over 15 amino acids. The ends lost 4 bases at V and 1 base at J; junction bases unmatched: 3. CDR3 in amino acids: CATSEAGGSNQPQHF. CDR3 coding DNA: TGTGCCACCAGTGAAGCAGGGGGAAGCAATCAGCCCCAGCATTTT.

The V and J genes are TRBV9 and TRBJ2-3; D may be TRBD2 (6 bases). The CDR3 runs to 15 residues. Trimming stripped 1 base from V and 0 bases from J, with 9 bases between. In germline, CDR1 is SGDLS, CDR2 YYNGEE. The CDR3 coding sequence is TGTGCCAGCAGCGTAACCGGGACTAGCACAGATACGCAGTATTTT. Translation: CASSVTGTSTDTQYF.

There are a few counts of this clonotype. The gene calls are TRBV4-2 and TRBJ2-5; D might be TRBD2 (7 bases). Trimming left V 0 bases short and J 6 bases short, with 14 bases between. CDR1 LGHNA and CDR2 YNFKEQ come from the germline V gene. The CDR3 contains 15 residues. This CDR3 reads CASSQEGGARKTQYF. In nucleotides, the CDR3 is TGTGCCAGCAGCCAAGAAGGGGGGGCCAGAAAGACCCAGTACTTC.

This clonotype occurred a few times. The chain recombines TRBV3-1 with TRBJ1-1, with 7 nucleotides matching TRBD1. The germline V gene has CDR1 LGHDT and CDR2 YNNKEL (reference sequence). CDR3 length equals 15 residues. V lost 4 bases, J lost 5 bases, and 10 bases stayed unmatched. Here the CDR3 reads CASSRQGVVETEAFF. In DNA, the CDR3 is TGTGCCAGCAGCCGACAGGGCGTTGTTGAGACTGAAGCTTTCTTT.

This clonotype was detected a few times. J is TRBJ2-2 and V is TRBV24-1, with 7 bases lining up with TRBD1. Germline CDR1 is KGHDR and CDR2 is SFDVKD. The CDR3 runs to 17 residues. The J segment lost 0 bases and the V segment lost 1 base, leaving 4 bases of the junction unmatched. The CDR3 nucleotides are TGTGCCACCAGTGATTTAACCGGGACAGCGAACACCGGGGAGCTGTTTTTT. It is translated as CATSDLTGTANTGELFF.

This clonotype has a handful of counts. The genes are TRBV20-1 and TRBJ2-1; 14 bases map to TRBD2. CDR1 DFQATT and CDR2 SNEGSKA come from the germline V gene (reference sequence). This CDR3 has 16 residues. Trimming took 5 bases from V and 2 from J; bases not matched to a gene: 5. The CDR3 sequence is CSAVPTSGGAYNEQFF. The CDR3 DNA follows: TGCAGTGCTGTCCCGACTAGCGGGGGGGCCTACAATGAGCAGTTCTTC.

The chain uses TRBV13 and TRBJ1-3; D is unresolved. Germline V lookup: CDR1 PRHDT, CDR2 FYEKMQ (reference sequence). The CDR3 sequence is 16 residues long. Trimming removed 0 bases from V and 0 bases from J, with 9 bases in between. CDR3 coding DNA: TGTGCCAGCAGCTTAGGCCTCCTGGGCTCTGGAAACACCATATATTTT. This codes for CASSLGLLGSGNTIYF.

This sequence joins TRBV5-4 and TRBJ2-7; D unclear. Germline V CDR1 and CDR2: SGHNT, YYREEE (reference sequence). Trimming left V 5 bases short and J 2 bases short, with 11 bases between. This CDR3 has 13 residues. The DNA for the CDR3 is TGTGCCAGCAGTATGGGATCAGCCTACGAGCAGTACTTC. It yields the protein CASSMGSAYEQYF.

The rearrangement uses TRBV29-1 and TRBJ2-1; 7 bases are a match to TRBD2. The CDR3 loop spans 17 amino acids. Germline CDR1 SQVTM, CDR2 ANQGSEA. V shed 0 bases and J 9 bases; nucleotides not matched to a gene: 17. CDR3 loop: CSVEEGEGWFLGSEQFF. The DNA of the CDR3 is TGCAGCGTTGAAGAAGGGGAGGGATGGTTCTTGGGGAGTGAGCAGTTCTTC.

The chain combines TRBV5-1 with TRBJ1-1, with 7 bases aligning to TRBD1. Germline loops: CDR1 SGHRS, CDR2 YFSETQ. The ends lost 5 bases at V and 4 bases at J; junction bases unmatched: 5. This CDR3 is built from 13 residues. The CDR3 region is CASRQGSITEAFF. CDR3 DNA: TGCGCCAGCAGACAGGGGAGTATCACTGAAGCTTTCTTT.

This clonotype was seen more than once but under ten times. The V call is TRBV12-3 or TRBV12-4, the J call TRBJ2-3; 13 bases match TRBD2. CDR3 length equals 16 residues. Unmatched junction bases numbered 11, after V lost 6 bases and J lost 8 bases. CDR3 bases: TGTGCCAGCAGCAGGACTAGCGGGGGCCTCGGGGGTACGCAGTATTTT. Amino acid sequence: CASSRTSGGLGGTQYF.

The chain's CDR3 is CASSPGHPGQPQHF. DNA of the CDR3: TGTGCCAGCAGCCCCGGTCATCCCGGGCAGCCCCAGCATTTT. V and J are TRBV12-3 or TRBV12-4 and TRBJ1-5, with unresolved D. The CDR3 runs to 14 residues. The ends were cut back, 6 bases at V and 7 bases at J, with 16 bases in the middle.

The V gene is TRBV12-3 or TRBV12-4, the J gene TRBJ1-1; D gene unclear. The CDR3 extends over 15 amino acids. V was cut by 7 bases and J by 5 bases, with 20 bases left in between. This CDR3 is CASTPAGLSGTEAFF. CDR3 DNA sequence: TGTGCCAGCACCCCCGCGGGCCTCTCGGGGACTGAAGCTTTCTTT.

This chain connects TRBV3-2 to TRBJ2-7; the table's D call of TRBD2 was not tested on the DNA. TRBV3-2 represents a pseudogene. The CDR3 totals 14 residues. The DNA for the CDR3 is TGTGCCAGCAGCCAACGGGAGGAGGGGGACGAGCAGTACTTC. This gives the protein CASSQREEGDEQYF.

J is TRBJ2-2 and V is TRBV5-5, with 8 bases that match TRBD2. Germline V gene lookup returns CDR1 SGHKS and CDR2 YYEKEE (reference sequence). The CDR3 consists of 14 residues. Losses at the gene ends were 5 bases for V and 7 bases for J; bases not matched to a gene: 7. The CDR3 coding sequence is TGTGCCAGCAGGGTAGCGGGGTTCGGCGGGGAGCTGTTTTTT. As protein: CASRVAGFGGELFF.

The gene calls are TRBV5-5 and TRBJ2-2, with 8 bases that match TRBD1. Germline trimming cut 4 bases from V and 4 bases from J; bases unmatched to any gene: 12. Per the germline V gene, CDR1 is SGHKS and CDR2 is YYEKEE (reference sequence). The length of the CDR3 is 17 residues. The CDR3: CASSQTGAGTGTGELFF. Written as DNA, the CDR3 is TGTGCCAGCAGCCAAACCGGTGCCGGGACAGGCACCGGGGAGCTGTTTTTT.

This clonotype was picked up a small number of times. The CDR3 DNA is TGTGCCAGCAGTGAGGGGACAGGGGTTATCGGTGAGCAGTTCTTC. This translates into CASSEGTGVIGEQFF. The chain uses TRBV6-1 and TRBJ2-1, with 10 bases lining up with TRBD1. This CDR3 comprises 15 residues. The J segment lost 9 bases and the V segment lost 3 bases, leaving 8 bases of the junction unmatched. Germline V lookup: CDR1 MNHNS, CDR2 SASEGT.

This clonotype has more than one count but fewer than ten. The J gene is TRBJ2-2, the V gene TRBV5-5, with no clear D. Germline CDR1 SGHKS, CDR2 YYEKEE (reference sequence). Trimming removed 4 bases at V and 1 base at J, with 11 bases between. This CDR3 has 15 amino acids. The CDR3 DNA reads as TGTGCCAGCAGCGCCTTACTGTTGAACACCGGGGAGCTGTTTTTT. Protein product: CASSALLLNTGELFF.

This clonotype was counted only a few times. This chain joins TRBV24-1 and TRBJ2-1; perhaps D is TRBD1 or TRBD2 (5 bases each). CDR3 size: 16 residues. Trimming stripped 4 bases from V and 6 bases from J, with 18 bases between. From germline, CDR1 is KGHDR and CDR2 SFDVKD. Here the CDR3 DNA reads TGTGCCACCAGTGACACCGGGACGGGGTTGAGCAATGAGCAGTTCTTC. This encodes CATSDTGTGLSNEQFF.

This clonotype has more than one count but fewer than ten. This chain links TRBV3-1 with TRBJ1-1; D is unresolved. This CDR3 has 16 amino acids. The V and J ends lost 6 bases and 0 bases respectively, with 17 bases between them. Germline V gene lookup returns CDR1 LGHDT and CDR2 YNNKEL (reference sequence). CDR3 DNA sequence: TGTGCCAGCAGTCCGTTTCGTGGTACGGTGAACACTGAAGCTTTCTTT. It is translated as CASSPFRGTVNTEAFF.

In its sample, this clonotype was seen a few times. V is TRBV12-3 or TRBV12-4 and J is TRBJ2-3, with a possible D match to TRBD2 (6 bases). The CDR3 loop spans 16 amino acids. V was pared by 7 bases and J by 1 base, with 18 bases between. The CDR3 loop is CASTPLGGSGTDTQYF. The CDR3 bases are TGTGCCAGCACCCCCCTGGGGGGTAGCGGCACAGATACGCAGTATTTT.

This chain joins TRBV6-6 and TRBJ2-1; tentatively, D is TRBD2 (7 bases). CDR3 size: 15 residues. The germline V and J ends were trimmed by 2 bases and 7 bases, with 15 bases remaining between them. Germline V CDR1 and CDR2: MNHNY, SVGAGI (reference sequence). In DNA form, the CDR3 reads TGTGCCAGCAGTTACAAACGGGGGGCGTGGAATGAGCAGTTCTTC. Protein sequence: CASSYKRGAWNEQFF.

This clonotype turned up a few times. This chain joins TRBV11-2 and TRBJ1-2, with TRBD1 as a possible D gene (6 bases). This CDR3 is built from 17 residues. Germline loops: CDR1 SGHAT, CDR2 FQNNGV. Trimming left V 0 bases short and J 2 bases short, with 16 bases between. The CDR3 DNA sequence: TGTGCCAGCAGCTTAGAATTGGGGGGGCCAGCCAACTATGGCTACACCTTC. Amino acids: CASSLELGGPANYGYTF.